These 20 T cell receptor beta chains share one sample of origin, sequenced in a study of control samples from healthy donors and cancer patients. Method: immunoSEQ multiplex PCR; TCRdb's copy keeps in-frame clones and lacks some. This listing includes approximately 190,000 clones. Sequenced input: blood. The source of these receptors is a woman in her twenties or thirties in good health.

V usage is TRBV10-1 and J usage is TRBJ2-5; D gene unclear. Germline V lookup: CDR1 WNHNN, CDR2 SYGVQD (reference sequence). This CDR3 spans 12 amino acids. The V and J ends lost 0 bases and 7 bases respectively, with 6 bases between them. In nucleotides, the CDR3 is TGCGCCAGCAGTGAGTCGAAGACGACCCAGTACTTC. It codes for CASSESKTTQYF.

The CDR3 bases are TGTGCCCAGCTCTCGCAGCTAGCGGGGGTCTCCAATGAGCAGTTCTTC. As protein: CAQLSQLAGVSNEQFF. This rearrangement joins TRBV2 to TRBJ2-1; 10 bases match TRBD2. V was pared by 11 bases and J by 6 bases, with 16 bases of the junction left unmatched. The germline CDR1 and CDR2 sequences are SNHLY and FYNNEI. The CDR3 contains 16 residues.

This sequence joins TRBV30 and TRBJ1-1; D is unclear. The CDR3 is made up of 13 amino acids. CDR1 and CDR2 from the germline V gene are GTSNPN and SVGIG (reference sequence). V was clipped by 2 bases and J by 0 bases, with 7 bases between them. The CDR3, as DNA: TGTGCCTGGAGTAAAGCAATGAACACTGAAGCTTTCTTT. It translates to CAWSKAMNTEAFF. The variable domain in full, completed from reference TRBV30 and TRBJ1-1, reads SQTIHQWPATLVQPVGSPLSLECTVEGTSNPNLYWYRQAAGRGLQLLFYSVGIGQISSEVPQNLSASRPQDRQFILSSKKLLLSDSGFYLCAWSKAMNTEAFFGQGTRLTVV.

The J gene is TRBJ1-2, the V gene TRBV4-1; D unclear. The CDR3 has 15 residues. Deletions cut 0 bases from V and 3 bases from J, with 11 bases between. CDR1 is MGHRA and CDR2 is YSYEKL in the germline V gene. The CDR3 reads CASSQEAKAHYGYTF. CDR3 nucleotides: TGCGCCAGCAGCCAAGAGGCGAAAGCCCACTATGGCTACACCTTC.

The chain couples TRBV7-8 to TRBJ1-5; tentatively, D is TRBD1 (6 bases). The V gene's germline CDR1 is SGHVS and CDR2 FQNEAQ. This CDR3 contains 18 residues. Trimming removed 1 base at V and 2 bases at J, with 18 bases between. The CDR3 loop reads CASSLEDSWGPGNQPQHF. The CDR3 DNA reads TGTGCCAGCAGCTTAGAGGACAGCTGGGGTCCTGGCAATCAGCCCCAGCATTTT. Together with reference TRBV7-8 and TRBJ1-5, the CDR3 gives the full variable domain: GAGVSQSPRYKVAKRGQDVALRCDPISGHVSLFWYQQALGQGPEFLTYFQNEAQLDKSGLPSDRFFAERPEGSVSTLKIQRTQQEDSAVYLCASSLEDSWGPGNQPQHFGDGTRLSIL.

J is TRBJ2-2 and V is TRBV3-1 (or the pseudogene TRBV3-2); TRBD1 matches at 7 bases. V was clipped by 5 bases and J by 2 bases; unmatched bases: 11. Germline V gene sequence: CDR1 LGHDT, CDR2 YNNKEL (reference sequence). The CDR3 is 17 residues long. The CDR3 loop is CASSSGTGTVNTGELFF. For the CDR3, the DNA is TGTGCCAGCAGCTCAGGGACCGGGACAGTCAACACCGGGGAGCTGTTTTTT.

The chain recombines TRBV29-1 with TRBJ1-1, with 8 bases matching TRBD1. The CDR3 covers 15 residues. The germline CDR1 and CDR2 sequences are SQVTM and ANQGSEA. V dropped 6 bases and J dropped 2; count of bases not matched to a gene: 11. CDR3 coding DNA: TGCAGCGTGCCTGGCCTGACAGGGGCCAACACTGAAGCTTTCTTT. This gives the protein CSVPGLTGANTEAFF.

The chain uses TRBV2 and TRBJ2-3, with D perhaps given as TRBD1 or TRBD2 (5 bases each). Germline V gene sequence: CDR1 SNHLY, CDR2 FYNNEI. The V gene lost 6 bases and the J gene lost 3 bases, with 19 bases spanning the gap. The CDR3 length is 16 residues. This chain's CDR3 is CASRRTLREITDTQYF. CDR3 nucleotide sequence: TGTGCCAGCAGGAGAACGCTCAGGGAGATTACAGATACGCAGTATTTT.

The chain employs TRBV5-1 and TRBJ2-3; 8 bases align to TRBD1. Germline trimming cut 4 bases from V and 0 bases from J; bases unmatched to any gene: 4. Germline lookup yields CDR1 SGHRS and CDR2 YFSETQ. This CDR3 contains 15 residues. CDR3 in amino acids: CASSPGQGSTDTQYF. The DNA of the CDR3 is TGCGCCAGCAGCCCCGGACAGGGCAGCACAGATACGCAGTATTTT.

CDR3 in DNA: TGTGCCAGCAGCATAGACAGGGGGCCTGGAAACACCATATATTTT. It encodes CASSIDRGPGNTIYF. The chain joins TRBV7-2 to TRBJ1-3; 10 nucleotides match TRBD1. CDR1 SGHTA and CDR2 FQGNSA come from the germline V gene. Trimming at V came to 5 bases and at J to 2 bases, leaving 3 bases not matched to a gene. CDR3 length equals 15 residues.

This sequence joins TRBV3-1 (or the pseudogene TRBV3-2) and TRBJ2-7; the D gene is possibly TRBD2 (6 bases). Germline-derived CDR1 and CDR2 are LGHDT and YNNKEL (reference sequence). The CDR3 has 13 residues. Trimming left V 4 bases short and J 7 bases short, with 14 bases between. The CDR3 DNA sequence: TGTGCCAGCAGCCCCGGGACTTTCACAGAGCAGTACTTC. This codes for CASSPGTFTEQYF.

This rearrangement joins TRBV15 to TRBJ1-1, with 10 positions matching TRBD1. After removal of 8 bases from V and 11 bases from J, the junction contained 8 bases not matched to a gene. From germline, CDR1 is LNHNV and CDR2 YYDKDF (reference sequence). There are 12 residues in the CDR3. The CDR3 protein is CATGQGVLGAFF. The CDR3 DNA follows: TGTGCCACCGGACAGGGGGTTTTGGGCGCTTTCTTT.

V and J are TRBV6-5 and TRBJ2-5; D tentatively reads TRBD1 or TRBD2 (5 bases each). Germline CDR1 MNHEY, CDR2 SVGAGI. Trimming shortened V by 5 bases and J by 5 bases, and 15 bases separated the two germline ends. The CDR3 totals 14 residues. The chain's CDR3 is CASSRDRSIETQYF. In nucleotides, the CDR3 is TGTGCCAGCAGTCGGGACCGTAGCATTGAGACCCAGTACTTC.

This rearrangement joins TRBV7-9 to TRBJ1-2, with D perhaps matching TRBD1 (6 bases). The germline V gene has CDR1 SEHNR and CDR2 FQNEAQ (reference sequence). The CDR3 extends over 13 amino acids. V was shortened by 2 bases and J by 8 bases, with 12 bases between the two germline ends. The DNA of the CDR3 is TGTGCCAGCAGCTTACAAGGGGGTGACGGCTACACCTTC. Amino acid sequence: CASSLQGGDGYTF.

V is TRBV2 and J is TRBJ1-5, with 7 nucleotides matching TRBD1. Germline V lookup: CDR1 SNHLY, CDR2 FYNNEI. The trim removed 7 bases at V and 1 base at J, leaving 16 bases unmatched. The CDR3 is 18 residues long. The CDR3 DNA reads TGTGCCAGCACTGAGAGACAGGGAGGCCGACGAAGCAATCAGCCCCAGCATTTT. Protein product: CASTERQGGRRSNQPQHF.

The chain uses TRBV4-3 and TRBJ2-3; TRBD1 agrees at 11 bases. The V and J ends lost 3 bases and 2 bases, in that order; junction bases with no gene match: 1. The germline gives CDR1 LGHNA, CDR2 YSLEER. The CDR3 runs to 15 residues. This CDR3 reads CASSQDRGLTDTQYF. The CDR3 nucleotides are TGCGCCAGCAGCCAGGACAGGGGGCTCACAGATACGCAGTATTTT.

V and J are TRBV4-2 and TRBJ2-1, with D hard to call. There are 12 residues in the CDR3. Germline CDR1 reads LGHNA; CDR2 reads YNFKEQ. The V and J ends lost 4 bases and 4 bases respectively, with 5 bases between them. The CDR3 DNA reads TGTGCCAGCAGCCTAGATTACAATGAGCAGTTCTTC. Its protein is CASSLDYNEQFF.

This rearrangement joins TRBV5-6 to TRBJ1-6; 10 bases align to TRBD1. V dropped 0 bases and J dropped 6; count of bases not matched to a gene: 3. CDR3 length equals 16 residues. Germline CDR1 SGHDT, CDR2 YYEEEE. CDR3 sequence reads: CASSLAGTGANSPLHF. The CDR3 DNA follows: TGTGCCAGCAGCTTGGCCGGGACAGGGGCTAATTCACCCCTCCACTTT.

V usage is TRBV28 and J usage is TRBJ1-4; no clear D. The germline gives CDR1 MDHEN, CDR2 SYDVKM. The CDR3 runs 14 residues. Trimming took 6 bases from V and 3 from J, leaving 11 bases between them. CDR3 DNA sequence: TGTGCCAGCAGAGGAGACACAGCTAATGAAAAACTGTTTTTT. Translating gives CASRGDTANEKLFF. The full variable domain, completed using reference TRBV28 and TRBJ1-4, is DVKVTQSSRYLVKRTGEKVFLECVQDMDHENMFWYRQDPGLGLRLIYFSYDVKMKEKGDIPEGYSVSREKKERFSLILESASTNQTSMYLCASRGDTANEKLFFGSGTQLSVL.

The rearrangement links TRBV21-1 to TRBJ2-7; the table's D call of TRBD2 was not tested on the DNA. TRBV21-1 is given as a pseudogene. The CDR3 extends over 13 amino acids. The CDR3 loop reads CASRGLSSYEQYF. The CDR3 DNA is TGTGCCAGCCGGGGTCTGAGCTCCTACGAGCAGTACTTC.